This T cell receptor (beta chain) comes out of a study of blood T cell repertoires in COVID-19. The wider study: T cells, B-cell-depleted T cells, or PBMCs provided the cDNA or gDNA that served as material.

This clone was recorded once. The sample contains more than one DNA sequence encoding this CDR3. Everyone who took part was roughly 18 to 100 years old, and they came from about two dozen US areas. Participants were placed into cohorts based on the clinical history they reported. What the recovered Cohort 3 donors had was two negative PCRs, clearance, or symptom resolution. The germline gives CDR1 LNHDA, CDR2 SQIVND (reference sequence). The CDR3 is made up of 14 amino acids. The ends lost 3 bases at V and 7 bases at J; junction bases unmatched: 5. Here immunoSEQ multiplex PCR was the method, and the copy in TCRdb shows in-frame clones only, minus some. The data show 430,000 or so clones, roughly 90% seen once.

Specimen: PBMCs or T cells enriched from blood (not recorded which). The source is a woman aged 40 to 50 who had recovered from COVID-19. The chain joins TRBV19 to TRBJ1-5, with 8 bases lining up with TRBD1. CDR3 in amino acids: CASSIQGAGQPQHF. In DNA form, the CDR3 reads TGTGCCAGTAGTATCCAGGGGGCTGGGCAGCCCCAGCATTTT.